The 27 T cell receptor beta chains below all came from one sample that was sequenced in a study of long-term antiretroviral therapy in people with HIV. This was the immunoSEQ v3.0 assay at survey level. Using immunoSEQ multiplex PCR, the repertoire was profiled, and TCRdb retains in-frame clones only, with some absent. The sample includes some 21,000 clones, more than 70% of them seen just once. This material consisted of unsorted PBMCs, taken 2.3 years after starting antiretroviral therapy. These receptors were obtained from a man aged 60 to 75 with HIV.

This chain joins TRBV9 and TRBJ2-7, with 9 bases fitting TRBD2. J was trimmed by 0 bases and V by 2 bases; bases with no gene match: 9. CDR3 length: 17 residues. CDR1 is SGDLS and CDR2 is YYNGEE in the germline V gene. As DNA, the CDR3 is TGTGCCAGCAGCGTTAATCCCCATAGCGGGAGCTCCTACGAGCAGTACTTC. Protein: CASSVNPHSGSSYEQYF.

This clone was counted a single time. The rearrangement uses TRBV5-1 and TRBJ2-7; D unresolved. The CDR3 has 14 residues. Trimming took off 0 bases at V and 7 bases at J, with 14 bases between the two ends. Looked up from germline, CDR1 is SGHRS and CDR2 is YFSETQ. CDR3 sequence reads: CASSLGAPIWEQYF. In nucleotides, the CDR3 is TGCGCCAGCAGCTTGGGAGCGCCGATATGGGAGCAGTACTTC. The whole variable domain, remainder taken from reference TRBV5-1 and TRBJ2-7, is KAGVTQTPRYLIKTRGQQVTLSCSPISGHRSVSWYQQTPGQGLQFLFEYFSETQRNKGNFPGRFSGRQFSNSRSEMNVSTLELGDSALYLCASSLGAPIWEQYFGPGTRLTVT.

The chain couples TRBV9 to TRBJ2-1; a possible D gene is TRBD2 (5 bases). There are 17 residues in the CDR3. CDR1 and CDR2 (germline): SGDLS, YYNGEE. Trimming stripped 3 bases from V and 4 bases from J, with 20 bases between. CDR3 sequence (DNA): TGTGCCAGCAGCGAGACTACGGGGTCCGGTCATTACAATGAGCAGTTCTTC. It codes for CASSETTGSGHYNEQFF.

V and J are TRBV9 and TRBJ1-4; 8 nucleotides line up with TRBD1. V lost 10 bases, J lost 8 bases, and 10 bases stayed unmatched. Germline assignment: CDR1 SGDLS and CDR2 YYNGEE. The CDR3 length is 13 residues. The CDR3 bases are TGTGCCGGATCGACAGGGGTTGGGGAAAAACTGTTTTTT. Amino acids: CAGSTGVGEKLFF.

The chain couples TRBV18 to TRBJ1-2; D unresolved. The CDR3 runs 13 residues. The V gene's germline CDR1 is KGHSH and CDR2 LQKENI. Trimming removed 3 bases from V and 4 bases from J, with 9 bases in between. CDR3 DNA sequence: TGTGCCAGCTCACCTGGCGAATTCTATGGCTACACCTTC. Translated: CASSPGEFYGYTF.

The chain links TRBV5-1 to TRBJ2-2; 8 bases agree with TRBD1. This CDR3 contains 16 residues. With 9 bases clipped from V and 4 bases from J, the junction kept 14 bases outside the gene matches. Germline V gene lookup returns CDR1 SGHRS and CDR2 YFSETQ. This CDR3 is CATTPGTGGITGELFF. The CDR3 nucleotides read TGCGCCACCACCCCCGGGACAGGAGGAATCACCGGGGAGCTGTTTTTT.

The CDR3 DNA sequence: TGTGCCAGCAGCTTAGCCGGGACTAGCCGCTCCTACGAGCAGTACTTC. Amino acids: CASSLAGTSRSYEQYF. This chain connects TRBV11-2 to TRBJ2-7; 9 bases fit TRBD2. CDR1 is SGHAT, CDR2 FQNNGV, per germline. CDR3 size: 16 residues. V shed 1 base, J shed 0 bases, and the junction held 4 bases outside the gene matches.

The sample holds one count of this clone. J is TRBJ2-1 and V is TRBV10-3; D is unresolved. The germline V gene has CDR1 ENHRY and CDR2 SYGVKD. The CDR3 loop spans 14 amino acids. The V end was cut by 1 base, the J end by 6 bases, with 10 bases between. CDR3 sequence (DNA): TGTGCCATCAGTGAGTTGGGCCCCCCCAATGAGCAGTTCTTC. Amino acid sequence: CAISELGPPNEQFF.

This clone was recorded only once. The CDR3 DNA sequence: TGCGCCAGCAGCCAAGAACGGCGGGCGAATGAGCAGTTCTTC. Protein: CASSQERRANEQFF. The genes are TRBV4-1 and TRBJ2-1; possibly TRBD2 for D (5 bases). CDR1 is MGHRA and CDR2 is YSYEKL in the germline V gene. The CDR3 has 14 amino acids. With 0 bases removed from V and 7 bases from J, the gap between germline ends came to 10 bases.

J is TRBJ2-7 and V is TRBV6-5; either TRBD1 or TRBD2 may supply D (5 bases each). The CDR3 covers 12 residues. V was clipped by 6 bases and J by 9 bases, with 15 bases between them. CDR1 and CDR2 (germline): MNHEY, SVGAGI. This CDR3 is CASSEYGTGQYF. The CDR3 region has the DNA TGTGCCAGCAGCGAATATGGGACCGGGCAGTACTTC.

The count of this clone is one. V is TRBV7-3 and J is TRBJ2-5; D is tentatively TRBD1 or TRBD2 (5 bases each). This CDR3 region has 15 residues. V was trimmed by 8 bases and J by 5 bases, leaving 21 bases between them. CDR1 and CDR2 from the germline V gene are SGHTA and FQGTGA. CDR3 in DNA: TGTGCCAGCCCCATTAAACGGGACGGAACCGAGACCCAGTACTTC. This encodes CASPIKRDGTETQYF.

The chain couples TRBV7-3 to TRBJ2-7; D uncertain. Per the germline V gene, CDR1 is SGHTA and CDR2 is FQGTGA. This CDR3 contains 13 residues. Trimming stripped 2 bases from V and 1 base from J, with 6 bases between. CDR3 coding DNA: TGTGCCAGCAGCTTATCGCCTTCCTACGAGCAGTACTTC. Its translation is CASSLSPSYEQYF.

The rearrangement uses TRBV4-1 and TRBJ2-3; 9 positions agree with TRBD1. Per the germline V gene, CDR1 is MGHRA and CDR2 is YSYEKL. This CDR3 has 17 residues. The J segment lost 4 bases and the V segment lost 4 bases, leaving 12 bases of the junction unmatched. Here the CDR3 reads CASSLKGWGQGPDTQYF. The CDR3 DNA reads as TGCGCCAGCAGCCTCAAGGGGTGGGGACAGGGACCAGATACGCAGTATTTT.

The chain uses TRBV29-1 and TRBJ2-2; D is ambiguous. CDR3 length: 14 amino acids. Per germline, CDR1 SQVTM and CDR2 ANQGSEA. V lost 4 bases to trimming and J lost 4 bases, with 13 bases between them. CDR3 nucleotides: TGCAGCGTTGTTAAAGGTTCGAGCACCGGGGAGCTGTTTTTT. This encodes CSVVKGSSTGELFF.

The chain recombines TRBV9 with TRBJ1-6; 12 nucleotides agree with TRBD1. V lost 3 bases, J lost 10 bases, and 8 bases stayed unmatched. Germline V gene lookup returns CDR1 SGDLS and CDR2 YYNGEE. The CDR3 extends over 16 amino acids. The CDR3 region is CASSAHAGQGASPLHF. The CDR3 DNA is TGTGCCAGCAGCGCTCACGCGGGACAGGGGGCCTCACCCCTCCACTTT.

The chain has TRBV6-6 and TRBJ2-1; TRBD2 matches at 13 bases. Germline CDR1 reads MNHNY; CDR2 reads SVGAGI (reference sequence). J gave up 7 bases and V 2 bases, and 5 bases lay outside the gene matches. This CDR3 comprises 16 residues. The CDR3 DNA reads TGTGCCAGCAGTTACGGACTAGCGGGAGTATCAAATGAGCAGTTCTTC. As protein: CASSYGLAGVSNEQFF.

This chain links TRBV6-1 with TRBJ2-7; weak D call: TRBD2 (7 bases). The CDR3 is 14 amino acids. Germline V lookup: CDR1 MNHNS, CDR2 SASEGT. V shed 7 bases and J shed 5 bases, with 18 bases lying between them. The CDR3 coding sequence is TGTGCCAGCAAGGGGGAGGGCAGGCTGGACGAGCAGTACTTC. Its protein is CASKGEGRLDEQYF.

The chain carries TRBV5-1 and TRBJ1-1, with 7 bases lining up with TRBD1. Germline-derived CDR1 and CDR2 are SGHRS and YFSETQ. With 5 bases clipped from V and 4 bases from J, the junction kept 14 bases outside the gene matches. The CDR3 has 16 residues. CDR3: CASRAATGESGTEAFF. The CDR3 region has the DNA TGCGCCAGCAGGGCTGCTACAGGGGAGTCGGGCACTGAAGCTTTCTTT.

The V call is TRBV19, the J call TRBJ2-4; 7 bases map to TRBD1. This CDR3 is built from 14 residues. In germline, CDR1 is LNHDA, CDR2 SQIVND (reference sequence). Trimming took 7 bases from V and 2 from J; bases not matched to a gene: 5. Written as DNA, the CDR3 is TGTGCCAGTAACCGGGACAGCACCAAAAACATTCAGTACTTC. Amino acids: CASNRDSTKNIQYF.

Here the CDR3 reads CASSLGASYEQYF. The DNA of the CDR3 is TGTGCCAGCAGCTTGGGGGCCTCCTACGAGCAGTACTTC. The rearrangement joins TRBV5-4 to TRBJ2-7, with D uncertain. This CDR3 has 13 amino acids. Trimming removed 0 bases at V and 0 bases at J, with 4 bases between. Germline V gene data show CDR1 as SGHNT and CDR2 as YYREEE (reference sequence).

The rearrangement uses TRBV7-2 and TRBJ2-1; 7 nucleotides agree with TRBD2. The CDR3 sequence is 13 residues long. The germline gives CDR1 SGHTA, CDR2 FQGNSA. With V trimmed by 10 bases and J by 0 bases, 3 bases remained unmatched. Here the CDR3 DNA reads TGTGCCACCGGGGGGAGCTCCTACAATGAGCAGTTCTTC. It yields the protein CATGGSSYNEQFF.

This clone was seen more than once but under ten times. The rearrangement uses TRBV5-1 and TRBJ2-7; 10 bases fit TRBD2. V was clipped by 0 bases and J by 6 bases; unmatched bases: 3. The CDR3 is made up of 14 amino acids. Germline loops: CDR1 SGHRS, CDR2 YFSETQ. The CDR3 is CASSLASGSPEQYF. For the CDR3, the DNA is TGCGCCAGCAGCTTGGCTAGCGGGAGTCCCGAGCAGTACTTC.

This sequence joins TRBV7-9 and TRBJ1-1; D uncertain. This CDR3 comprises 15 residues. V lost 5 bases to trimming and J lost 6 bases, with 19 bases between them. The germline CDR1 and CDR2 sequences are SEHNR and FQNEAQ (reference sequence). For the CDR3, the DNA is TGTGCCAGCAGCCCTTTTAGTGGTCACCCTCCTGAAGCTTTCTTT. Protein: CASSPFSGHPPEAFF.

The rearrangement uses TRBV7-2 and TRBJ2-5; D is ambiguous. The J call may be in error: the DNA end matches TRBJ2-7 better. The germline gives CDR1 SGHTA, CDR2 FQGNSA. The CDR3 loop spans 12 amino acids. DNA for the CDR3: TGTGCCAGCAGCTTACCCTCCTACGAGCAGTACTTC. This encodes CASSLPSYEQYF.

The chain uses TRBV7-3 and TRBJ2-2, with 7 bases fitting TRBD1. Germline CDR1 SGHTA, CDR2 FQGTGA. The CDR3 extends over 16 amino acids. V dropped 5 bases and J dropped 4; count of bases not matched to a gene: 10. CDR3 sequence: CASSPPGTEITGELFF. CDR3 nucleotides: TGTGCCAGCAGCCCCCCCGGGACAGAAATCACCGGGGAGCTGTTTTTT.

In DNA form, the CDR3 reads TGCGCCAGCAGTGAGCTGCGGGGCGCAGAGACCCAGTACTTC. It codes for CASSELRGAETQYF. This chain connects TRBV10-2 to TRBJ2-5, with a tentative D call TRBD2 (6 bases). This CDR3 comprises 14 residues. V was cut by 2 bases and J by 4 bases, with 11 bases left in between. Looked up from germline, CDR1 is WSHSY and CDR2 is SAAADI.

The chain has TRBV15 and TRBJ1-5; 7 bases align to TRBD1. Trimming at V came to 4 bases and at J to 1 base, leaving 13 bases not matched to a gene. This CDR3 region has 18 residues. CDR1 LNHNV and CDR2 YYDKDF come from the germline V gene (reference sequence). The CDR3, as DNA: TGTGCCACCAGCACCCCGCCGGGACAGTCGAAAAGCAATCAGCCCCAGCATTTT. Amino acid sequence: CATSTPPGQSKSNQPQHF. Full variable domain (rest looked up from reference TRBV15 and TRBJ1-5): DAMVIQNPRYQVTQFGKPVTLSCSQTLNHNVMYWYQQKSSQAPKLLFHYYDKDFNNEADTPDNFQSRRPNTSFCFLDIRSPGLGDTAMYLCATSTPPGQSKSNQPQHFGDGTRLSIL.